This T cell receptor (beta chain) stems from a study of OX40 agonist ivuxolimab in advanced cancers. Only in-frame clones appear in the TCRdb table, and some are missing; sequencing was by immunoSEQ multiplex PCR. The sample holds 9,300 or so clones, 66% seen once. The clonotype was recovered from an adult with an advanced solid tumor such as melanoma, head and neck, liver or kidney cancer. The sequenced sample was CD4+ or CD8+ T cells sorted from blood, obtained in a trial of the OX40 agonist ivuxolimab.

The CDR3: CASSQGGRATEAFF. As DNA, the CDR3 is TGCGCCAGCAGCCAAGGGGGTAGGGCCACTGAAGCTTTCTTT. This chain links TRBV4-3 with TRBJ1-1; no clear D. The CDR3 extends over 14 amino acids. Germline assignment: CDR1 LGHNA and CDR2 YSLEER. V dropped 1 base and J dropped 4 bases, with 10 bases sitting between them.